What follows are 22 T cell receptor beta chains derived from one specimen sequenced in a study of cytomegalovirus exposure and HLA in healthy donors. PCR primers comprised 60 Vbeta and 13 Jbeta primers. Data came from immunoSEQ multiplex PCR; TCRdb stores just in-frame clones and leaves some out. The repertoire holds approximately 160,000 clones, with roughly 80% as singletons. Sequences were obtained from PBMCs. The receptors come from a man aged 18 to 29 in good health and CMV-seronegative.

The chain is built from TRBV7-2 and TRBJ2-7, with a weak D call TRBD1 (6 bases). Trimming removed 3 bases from V and 2 bases from J, with 17 bases in between. The CDR3 runs 16 residues. Germline CDR1 and CDR2: SGHTA and FQGNSA. CDR3 sequence (DNA): TGTGCCAGCAGCTTCACAGGGCCTATTTACCCCTACGAGCAGTACTTC. Translation gives CASSFTGPIYPYEQYF.

The chain has TRBV18 and TRBJ2-2, with 8 positions matching TRBD2. The length of the CDR3 is 16 residues. The junction had 9 bases not matched to a gene; V was cut back by 6 bases and J by 3 bases. Germline assignment: CDR1 KGHSH and CDR2 LQKENI. The DNA for the CDR3 is TGTGCCAGCTCGCGCAGGACTAGCTTCGACACCGGGGAGCTGTTTTTT. Translated, it gives CASSRRTSFDTGELFF.

The V call is TRBV7-7, the J call TRBJ2-3; 12 nucleotides line up with TRBD2. CDR3 length: 15 residues. CDR1 and CDR2 (germline): SSHAT, FNYEAQ (reference sequence). Trimming took 5 bases from V and 6 from J; bases not matched to a gene: 6. DNA of the CDR3: TGTGCCAGCAGCCCGTCGCTAGCGGGAGGGGATACGCAGTATTTT. Its protein is CASSPSLAGGDTQYF. Full variable domain (missing parts from reference TRBV7-7 and TRBJ2-3): GAGVSQSPRYKVTKRGQDVTLRCDPISSHATLYWYQQALGQGPEFLTYFNYEAQPDKSGLPSDRFSAERPEGSISTLTIQRTEQRDSAMYRCASSPSLAGGDTQYFGPGTRLTVL.

The V gene is TRBV7-2, the J gene TRBJ1-3; 7 positions agree with TRBD1. V gave up 6 bases and J gave up 1 base; unmatched junction bases: 3. Per the germline V gene, CDR1 is SGHTA and CDR2 is FQGNSA. This CDR3 has 14 amino acids. The CDR3 DNA reads TGTGCCAGCAGACAGGGGCGTTCTGGAAACACCATATATTTT. Encoded protein: CASRQGRSGNTIYF.

This CDR3 reads CASSLNRGAPDTQYF. The CDR3 DNA sequence: TGTGCCAGCTCACTTAACAGGGGAGCTCCAGATACGCAGTATTTT. The chain combines TRBV18 with TRBJ2-3, with 7 bases identical to TRBD1. CDR3 length: 15 residues. Germline values: CDR1 KGHSH, CDR2 LQKENI. With 4 bases clipped from V and 4 bases from J, the junction kept 8 bases outside the gene matches.

This sequence joins TRBV20-1 and TRBJ2-5; no definite D call. Trimming took 5 bases from V and 5 from J, leaving 6 bases between them. This CDR3 region has 10 residues. Germline V gives CDR1 DFQATT, CDR2 SNEGSKA (reference sequence). CDR3 nucleotides: TGCAGTGCTCCTGAGGAGACCCAGTACTTC. This codes for CSAPEETQYF.

The V and J genes are TRBV28 and TRBJ2-1; 12 positions match TRBD2. The V gene's germline CDR1 is MDHEN and CDR2 SYDVKM. The CDR3 is 15 residues long. The V gene end was trimmed by 3 bases and the J gene end by 8 bases; junction bases not matched to a gene: 5. This chain's CDR3 is CASSLWGLAGDEQFF. For the CDR3, the DNA is TGTGCCAGCAGTTTGTGGGGACTAGCGGGCGATGAGCAGTTCTTC.

The chain combines TRBV2 with TRBJ2-3; 12 nucleotides line up with TRBD2. This CDR3 contains 17 residues. Trimming removed 4 bases from V and 5 bases from J; junction bases left unmatched: 10. Germline CDR1 reads SNHLY; CDR2 reads FYNNEI. The CDR3 spells CASSGSTSGSGGDTQYF. CDR3 DNA: TGTGCCAGCAGTGGGTCGACTAGCGGGAGTGGTGGAGATACGCAGTATTTT.

This chain connects TRBV27 to TRBJ1-5, with D uncertain. Trimming shortened V by 5 bases and J by 4 bases, and 12 bases separated the two germline ends. The CDR3 length is 14 residues. Germline V CDR1 and CDR2: MNHEY, SMNVEV (reference sequence). The CDR3, as DNA: TGTGCCAGCAGTCCAAAACGCAGTAATCAGCCCCAGCATTTT. As protein: CASSPKRSNQPQHF.

CDR3 amino acids: CAISESTSYYEQYF. As DNA, the CDR3 is TGTGCCATCAGTGAGTCGACTAGCTACTACGAGCAGTACTTC. This sequence joins TRBV10-3 and TRBJ2-7, with 7 bases identical to TRBD2. CDR1 ENHRY and CDR2 SYGVKD come from the germline V gene. This CDR3 comprises 14 residues. The J segment lost 3 bases and the V segment lost 0 bases, leaving 2 bases of the junction unmatched.

This clone was counted a single time. This sequence joins TRBV10-2 and TRBJ2-1; possible D gene TRBD1, 5 bases. Trimming pared 0 bases from V and 0 bases from J, leaving 9 bases between. The CDR3 extends over 16 amino acids. Looked up from germline, CDR1 is WSHSY and CDR2 is SAAADI. This CDR3 reads CASSESGHTSYNEQFF. The CDR3 coding sequence is TGCGCCAGCAGTGAGTCGGGGCATACCTCCTACAATGAGCAGTTCTTC.

CDR3 protein: CASSRQGALNTEAFF. The CDR3 DNA reads TGTGCCAGTAGCAGACAGGGGGCTTTGAACACTGAAGCTTTCTTT. J is TRBJ1-1 and V is TRBV19; TRBD1 matches 10 bases. Per germline, CDR1 LNHDA and CDR2 SQIVND (reference sequence). The CDR3 runs 15 residues. With V trimmed by 6 bases and J by 0 bases, 4 bases remained unmatched. Full variable domain (remainder filled in from reference TRBV19 and TRBJ1-1): DGGITQSPKYLFRKEGQNVTLSCEQNLNHDAMYWYRQDPGQGLRLIYYSQIVNDFQKGDIAEGYSVSREKKESFPLTVTSAQKNPTAFYLCASSRQGALNTEAFFGQGTRLTVV.

The V gene is TRBV7-4, the J gene TRBJ2-3, with 9 bases aligning to TRBD2. The germline CDR1 and CDR2 sequences are SGHVT and SQSDAQ. V shed 5 bases and J 4 bases; nucleotides not matched to a gene: 16. There are 18 residues in the CDR3. DNA of the CDR3: TGTGCCAGCAGCCACTCAGGGGCGGGAGGGCGAGGATCAGATACGCAGTATTTT. It encodes CASSHSGAGGRGSDTQYF.

This clone was counted a single time. The chain recombines TRBV14 with TRBJ2-7; D uncertain. This CDR3 has 15 residues. V was cut by 4 bases and J by 4 bases, with 17 bases left in between. Germline values: CDR1 SGHDN, CDR2 FVKESK. The CDR3 sequence: CASSPRGYLPYEQYF. CDR3 DNA sequence: TGTGCCAGCAGCCCTCGAGGCTACCTACCATACGAGCAGTACTTC.

The chain recombines TRBV28 with TRBJ2-2, with D unresolved. CDR3 length: 16 residues. Trimming cost V 2 bases and J 1 base, with 11 bases left between them. The germline gives CDR1 MDHEN, CDR2 SYDVKM. The CDR3 region is CASSLVPPQNTGELFF. Written as DNA, the CDR3 is TGTGCCAGCAGTTTAGTCCCTCCACAGAACACCGGGGAGCTGTTTTTT.

V usage is TRBV5-1 and J usage is TRBJ2-7; possibly TRBD2 for D (5 bases). CDR1 and CDR2 from the germline V gene are SGHRS and YFSETQ. This CDR3 is 12 amino acids long. V dropped 3 bases and J dropped 6 bases, with 10 bases sitting between them. CDR3 sequence: CASSSVGSEQYF. As DNA, the CDR3 is TGCGCCAGCAGCTCGGTAGGGAGCGAGCAGTACTTC.

The CDR3 DNA reads as TGTGCCAGCAGTTCCTTCGGGGAACAAGGACTGTTTTTT. Encoded protein: CASSSFGEQGLFF. V usage is TRBV27 and J usage is TRBJ2-2; TRBD2 might be the D (5 bases). Germline values: CDR1 MNHEY, CDR2 SMNVEV (reference sequence). V gave up 4 bases and J gave up 14 bases, with 17 bases separating them. This CDR3 spans 13 amino acids.

The chain uses TRBV19 and TRBJ1-3; D is perhaps TRBD1 (5 bases). V shed 7 bases and J shed 2 bases, with 12 bases lying between them. The CDR3 has 14 amino acids. Germline V gene data show CDR1 as LNHDA and CDR2 as SQIVND (reference sequence). CDR3 protein: CASNPPGAGNTIYF. The CDR3 DNA reads TGTGCCAGTAACCCCCCGGGGGCTGGAAACACCATATATTTT.

The table lists this clone with a count of one. This chain connects TRBV27 to TRBJ2-1; possibly TRBD2 for D (6 bases). The germline V and J ends were trimmed by 6 bases and 7 bases, with 22 bases remaining between them. The CDR3 consists of 16 residues. The germline CDR1 and CDR2 sequences are MNHEY and SMNVEV (reference sequence). CDR3 bases: TGTGCCAGCAGCCCGACTTTGGGGGGATGGGGGAATGAGCAGTTCTTC. Translation gives CASSPTLGGWGNEQFF.

Notes on this clone: Germline and junction disagree at one end, which may indicate a read error. The chain joins TRBV7-9 to TRBJ2-5; 7 nucleotides agree with TRBD2. The CDR3 spans 12 residues. Looked up from germline, CDR1 is SEHNR and CDR2 is FQNEAQ (reference sequence). The DNA of the CDR3 is TGTTCCAGCAGCTTCGGGGGGGAGACCCAGTACTTC. Protein sequence: CSSSFGGETQYF.

The rearrangement uses TRBV2 and TRBJ2-7, with TRBD1 matching over 9 bases. The CDR3 is 14 amino acids. J was trimmed by 4 bases and V by 7 bases; bases with no gene match: 8. Germline V gene lookup returns CDR1 SNHLY and CDR2 FYNNEI. The CDR3 loop is CASIPRDRVYEQYF. Here the CDR3 DNA reads TGTGCCAGCATTCCCCGGGACAGGGTGTACGAGCAGTACTTC.

The CDR3 nucleotides read TGTGCCAGCAGCTCTCTACAGGGGGCAAGAAACACCATATATTTT. Its protein product is CASSSLQGARNTIYF. The V and J genes are TRBV11-2 and TRBJ1-3, with 9 bases that match TRBD1. After removal of 4 bases from V and 5 bases from J, the junction contained 6 bases not matched to a gene. Germline V CDR1 and CDR2: SGHAT, FQNNGV. The CDR3 has 15 amino acids.